These 31 T cell receptor beta chains share one sample of origin, sequenced in a study of shared clonotypes between healthy human individuals. Libraries were prepared by immunoSEQ multiplex PCR; TCRdb keeps only in-frame clonotypes and omits some of them. Altogether more than 2 million clones are present, roughly 95% being singletons, with the ten largest covering 0.13%. Sequencing was done on a sample of naive CD4+ T cells sorted from blood. The subset here: CD45RA+ positively selected. These receptor sequences come from a man between 18 and 35 years old in good health.

The rearrangement links TRBV6-5 to TRBJ1-2; possibly TRBD1 for D (5 bases). CDR1 is MNHEY, CDR2 SVGAGI, per germline. The CDR3 runs 11 residues. Between the trimmed V and J ends, which lost 10 bases and 4 bases, there was a span of 10 bases. CDR3 DNA sequence: TGTGCCACGCAGGGCGGCTATGGCTACACCTTC. Translation: CATQGGYGYTF.

The rearrangement uses TRBV30 and TRBJ1-5; tentative D call: TRBD1 (5 bases). CDR1 and CDR2 (germline): GTSNPN, SVGIG (reference sequence). Deletions cut 0 bases from V and 0 bases from J, with 9 bases between. This CDR3 has 15 residues. CDR3 region: CAWSVGGTSNQPQHF. CDR3 in DNA: TGTGCCTGGAGTGTTGGAGGGACTAGCAATCAGCCCCAGCATTTT.

Turning to this clone: Other DNA sequences in this sample translate to the same CDR3. This chain connects TRBV10-3 to TRBJ2-3; a possible D gene is TRBD2 (7 bases). The CDR3 is 15 amino acids. The germline V and J ends were trimmed by 3 bases and 6 bases, with 16 bases remaining between them. Germline V lookup: CDR1 ENHRY, CDR2 SYGVKD. The DNA of the CDR3 is TGTGCCATCAGTGACCTGGCGGGGGCTGGGGATACGCAGTATTTT. Amino acid sequence: CAISDLAGAGDTQYF.

V is TRBV18 and J is TRBJ1-1, with unresolved D. Between the trimmed V and J ends, which lost 1 base and 3 bases, there was a span of 12 bases. There are 15 residues in the CDR3. The germline V gene has CDR1 KGHSH and CDR2 LQKENI. Here the CDR3 reads CASSPQLGKDTEAFF. CDR3 nucleotides: TGTGCCAGCTCACCACAGTTAGGGAAGGACACTGAAGCTTTCTTT.

The chain couples TRBV2 to TRBJ1-6; D might be TRBD1 (6 bases). Deletions cut 5 bases from V and 8 bases from J, with 10 bases between. Germline V gene data show CDR1 as SNHLY and CDR2 as FYNNEI. This CDR3 is built from 13 residues. CDR3 in DNA: TGTGCCAGCAGTAGCAGGGGCTATTCACCCCTCCACTTT. Translation gives CASSSRGYSPLHF.

With regard to this clone: The same CDR3 also results from other DNA sequences found in this sample. The chain couples TRBV2 to TRBJ2-1; D gene uncertain. Germline V gene sequence: CDR1 SNHLY, CDR2 FYNNEI. The CDR3 is 11 residues long. The ends were cut back, 4 bases at V and 7 bases at J, with 5 bases in the middle. For the CDR3, the DNA is TGTGCCAGCAGTGGCTTTAATGAGCAGTTCTTC. Amino acid sequence: CASSGFNEQFF.

The rearrangement joins TRBV5-4 to TRBJ2-7; TRBD1 matches at 9 bases. J was trimmed by 5 bases and V by 4 bases; bases with no gene match: 10. CDR1 is SGHNT, CDR2 YYREEE, per germline (reference sequence). The CDR3 has 15 amino acids. The CDR3 region is CASSPGQGRFNEQYF. CDR3 sequence (DNA): TGTGCCAGCAGCCCTGGACAGGGGCGATTCAACGAGCAGTACTTC.

Only one count was recorded for this clone. The V call is TRBV28, the J call TRBJ2-1; TRBD2 might be the D (5 bases). The CDR3 has 12 residues. V was clipped by 6 bases and J by 8 bases, with 11 bases between them. Per the germline V gene, CDR1 is MDHEN and CDR2 is SYDVKM. The CDR3 protein is CASSLLGYEQFF. The CDR3, as DNA: TGTGCCAGCAGCTTACTAGGTTATGAGCAGTTCTTC.

The V gene is TRBV4-1, the J gene TRBJ2-3; TRBD1 or TRBD2 may be the D gene (5 bases each). The V end was cut by 2 bases, the J end by 3 bases, with 15 bases between. Per germline, CDR1 MGHRA and CDR2 YSYEKL. The CDR3 is 16 amino acids. The CDR3 nucleotides are TGCGCCAGCAGCCAATCGTCGGGACCAATGACAGATACGCAGTATTTT. This gives the protein CASSQSSGPMTDTQYF.

The chain is built from TRBV6-1 and TRBJ1-6, with 9 bases aligning to TRBD1. Germline CDR1 and CDR2: MNHNS and SASEGT. V gave up 4 bases and J gave up 7 bases; unmatched junction bases: 20. The CDR3 consists of 20 residues. The chain's CDR3 is CASSVGDRVATKRGNSPLHF. The CDR3 DNA sequence: TGTGCCAGCAGTGTGGGGGACAGGGTGGCCACGAAAAGGGGAAATTCACCCCTCCACTTT.

V and J are TRBV5-8 and TRBJ2-2; 13 nucleotides align to TRBD2. Germline V gene sequence: CDR1 SGHTS, CDR2 YDEGEE. J was trimmed by 6 bases and V by 2 bases; bases with no gene match: 1. The CDR3 contains 15 residues. The CDR3: CASSFTSGRAGELFF. The CDR3 nucleotides read TGTGCCAGCAGCTTCACTAGCGGGAGGGCCGGGGAGCTGTTTTTT.

Turning to this clone: A much larger clone sits a single nucleotide away, making a read error possible. Additional DNA sequences in this sample encode the identical CDR3. The chain combines TRBV5-4 with TRBJ1-5; D gene uncertain. With 2 bases removed from V and 3 bases from J, the gap between germline ends came to 3 bases. Per the germline V gene, CDR1 is SGHNT and CDR2 is YYREEE (reference sequence). This CDR3 is built from 12 residues. The CDR3: CASSLDNQPQHF. Here the CDR3 DNA reads TGTGCCAGCAGCTTAGACAATCAGCCCCAGCATTTT. The complete variable domain, with remaining parts taken from reference TRBV5-4 and TRBJ1-5, reads ETGVTQSPTHLIKTRGQQVTLRCSSQSGHNTVSWYQQALGQGPQFIFQYYREEENGRGNFPPRFSGLQFPNYSSELNVNALELDDSALYLCASSLDNQPQHFGDGTRLSIL.

V and J are TRBV2 and TRBJ1-5, with 7 positions matching TRBD1. Per germline, CDR1 SNHLY and CDR2 FYNNEI. The ends lost 7 bases at V and 3 bases at J; junction bases unmatched: 9. CDR3 length: 15 residues. The CDR3 here is CASTRTGKDNQPQHF. CDR3 coding DNA: TGTGCCAGCACCAGGACAGGAAAGGACAATCAGCCCCAGCATTTT.

This chain joins TRBV28 and TRBJ1-3; TRBD1 matches 9 bases. Per germline, CDR1 MDHEN and CDR2 SYDVKM. Trimming cost V 4 bases and J 2 bases; bases outside gene matches: 3. The CDR3 sequence is 15 residues long. DNA for the CDR3: TGTGCCAGCAGTTCCGGGACAGGGACTGGAAACACCATATATTTT. Translating gives CASSSGTGTGNTIYF.

The J gene is TRBJ2-7, the V gene TRBV5-1; 7 nucleotides agree with TRBD1. After removal of 1 base from V and 4 bases from J, the junction contained 20 bases not matched to a gene. Germline CDR1 is SGHRS and CDR2 is YFSETQ. The CDR3 totals 19 residues. This chain's CDR3 is CASSLRQGFSPGPGYEQYF. The CDR3 DNA reads as TGCGCCAGCAGCTTGAGACAGGGTTTTTCCCCGGGACCGGGATACGAGCAGTACTTC.

The chain joins TRBV7-3 to TRBJ2-1; 9 nucleotides match TRBD2. V was clipped by 1 base and J by 9 bases; unmatched bases: 7. The length of the CDR3 is 15 residues. CDR1 is SGHTA and CDR2 is FQGTGA in the germline V gene. The CDR3 DNA reads TGTGCCAGCAGCTTAAGGGGTAGCGGGGGTTTTGAGCAGTTCTTC. It specifies CASSLRGSGGFEQFF.

The CDR3 nucleotides are TGCGCCAGCAGCTTGGGGGGTACTGCCGAAGAGACCCAGTACTTC. It yields the protein CASSLGGTAEETQYF. The V and J genes are TRBV5-1 and TRBJ2-5; D not resolved. The CDR3 runs to 15 residues. CDR1 and CDR2 (germline): SGHRS, YFSETQ. V was clipped by 0 bases and J by 3 bases, with 12 bases between them.

As concerns this clone: Other DNA sequences in this specimen translate into the identical CDR3. This chain joins TRBV2 and TRBJ1-4; 8 bases are shared with TRBD1. Germline V lookup: CDR1 SNHLY, CDR2 FYNNEI. The V and J ends lost 5 bases and 0 bases, in that order; junction bases with no gene match: 2. CDR3 size: 15 residues. CDR3 loop: CASSPRGPTNEKLFF. DNA for the CDR3: TGTGCCAGCAGTCCCAGGGGGCCAACTAATGAAAAACTGTTTTTT.

The rearrangement joins TRBV2 to TRBJ2-6, with D unclear. Trimming removed 6 bases from V and 0 bases from J, with 9 bases in between. CDR1 and CDR2 (germline): SNHLY, FYNNEI. There are 15 residues in the CDR3. Here the CDR3 DNA reads TGTGCCAGCAGAAGCCGGAGCTCTGGGGCCAACGTCCTGACTTTC. Amino acid sequence: CASRSRSSGANVLTF.

CDR3 DNA sequence: TGTGCCAGCAGTGATGACAGCCAGGGGAACTGGGGCGAGCAGTACTTC. Protein: CASSDDSQGNWGEQYF. The rearrangement joins TRBV6-1 to TRBJ2-7; perhaps TRBD1 as D (6 bases). The CDR3 has 16 amino acids. Looked up from germline, CDR1 is MNHNS and CDR2 is SASEGT. Trimming cost V 3 bases and J 6 bases, with 21 bases left between them.

This clone was picked up one time. This chain uses TRBV5-1 with TRBJ2-6; no definite D call. CDR1 SGHRS and CDR2 YFSETQ come from the germline V gene. The V and J ends lost 2 bases and 4 bases respectively, with 4 bases between them. CDR3 size: 13 residues. CDR3 sequence (DNA): TGCGCCAGCAGCTTTGAAGGGGCCAACGTCCTGACTTTC. Amino acids: CASSFEGANVLTF.

The J gene is TRBJ2-6, the V gene TRBV2, with TRBD1 matching over 9 bases. The CDR3 is made up of 16 amino acids. Germline CDR1 SNHLY, CDR2 FYNNEI. With V trimmed by 5 bases and J by 3 bases, 5 bases remained unmatched. The CDR3 DNA follows: TGTGCCAGCAGTTTACAGGGGGCGCTTGGGGCCAACGTCCTGACTTTC. It yields the protein CASSLQGALGANVLTF.

The V call is TRBV25-1, the J call TRBJ2-6; 8 nucleotides agree with TRBD1. CDR3 size: 16 residues. From germline, CDR1 is MGHDK and CDR2 SYGVNS. The J segment lost 0 bases and the V segment lost 3 bases, leaving 1 base of the junction unmatched. The CDR3 DNA follows: TGTGCCAGCAGTGATACAGGGGGCTCTGGGGCCAACGTCCTGACTTTC. This encodes CASSDTGGSGANVLTF.

The chain has TRBV28 and TRBJ2-6; D is unresolved. The V gene's germline CDR1 is MDHEN and CDR2 SYDVKM. The ends were cut back, 2 bases at V and 0 bases at J, with 8 bases in the middle. The CDR3 totals 16 residues. The chain's CDR3 is CASSLPRPSGANVLTF. The CDR3 DNA follows: TGTGCCAGCAGTTTACCCCGGCCCTCTGGGGCCAACGTCCTGACTTTC.

The chain is built from TRBV7-6 and TRBJ2-3; 8 nucleotides agree with TRBD1. The J segment lost 2 bases and the V segment lost 1 base, leaving 2 bases of the junction unmatched. Per the germline V gene, CDR1 is SGHVS and CDR2 is FNYEAQ. The CDR3 runs 15 residues. The CDR3 DNA is TGTGCCAGCAGCTTAGGGACAGGGATCACAGATACGCAGTATTTT. Translated, it gives CASSLGTGITDTQYF.

The chain joins TRBV18 to TRBJ1-4; 8 nucleotides align to TRBD1. This CDR3 has 15 amino acids. The germline gives CDR1 KGHSH, CDR2 LQKENI. V lost 1 base, J lost 8 bases, and 6 bases stayed unmatched. The CDR3 loop reads CASSPQGTGPEKLFF. The CDR3 DNA reads TGTGCCAGCTCACCACAAGGGACAGGTCCGGAAAAACTGTTTTTT.

V usage is TRBV5-4 and J usage is TRBJ1-4, with 8 bases aligning to TRBD1. CDR1 and CDR2 from the germline V gene are SGHNT and YYREEE (reference sequence). Trimming at V came to 4 bases and at J to 4 bases, leaving 9 bases not matched to a gene. This CDR3 comprises 16 residues. CDR3 in DNA: TGTGCCAGCAGCGAAACCGGGACAGGCATTAATGAAAAACTGTTTTTT. It is translated as CASSETGTGINEKLFF. The complete variable domain, with remaining parts taken from reference TRBV5-4 and TRBJ1-4, reads ETGVTQSPTHLIKTRGQQVTLRCSSQSGHNTVSWYQQALGQGPQFIFQYYREEENGRGNFPPRFSGLQFPNYSSELNVNALELDDSALYLCASSETGTGINEKLFFGSGTQLSVL.

The V gene is TRBV7-2, the J gene TRBJ1-2; 8 nucleotides match TRBD1. The CDR3 is made up of 15 amino acids. V lost 1 base to trimming and J lost 4 bases; unmatched junction nucleotides: 5. The V gene's germline CDR1 is SGHTA and CDR2 FQGNSA. DNA for the CDR3: TGTGCCAGCAGCTTAGGTGGACAGGGATCCTATGGCTACACCTTC. Its translation: CASSLGGQGSYGYTF.

This sequence joins TRBV4-1 and TRBJ2-5; D might be TRBD2 (6 bases). This CDR3 spans 18 amino acids. V lost 0 bases to trimming and J lost 2 bases, with 19 bases between them. Looked up from germline, CDR1 is MGHRA and CDR2 is YSYEKL. The CDR3 region has the DNA TGCGCCAGCAGCCAAGATGCGGCGGGGCCTCCCGGTCAAGAGACCCAGTACTTC. Its translation is CASSQDAAGPPGQETQYF.

The rearrangement uses TRBV5-1 and TRBJ2-7; TRBD1 is a possible D gene (6 bases). Germline V gives CDR1 SGHRS, CDR2 YFSETQ. The V and J ends lost 2 bases and 13 bases respectively, with 16 bases between them. The CDR3 extends over 12 amino acids. This chain's CDR3 is CASSFSGQIPYF. The CDR3 DNA is TGCGCCAGCAGCTTCTCCGGACAGATTCCATACTTC. The full variable domain, rest sourced from reference TRBV5-1 and TRBJ2-7, is KAGVTQTPRYLIKTRGQQVTLSCSPISGHRSVSWYQQTPGQGLQFLFEYFSETQRNKGNFPGRFSGRQFSNSRSEMNVSTLELGDSALYLCASSFSGQIPYFGPGTRLTVT.

The chain has TRBV5-6 and TRBJ1-5, with D maybe TRBD1 (5 bases). The CDR3 totals 13 residues. Trimming left V 4 bases short and J 6 bases short, with 11 bases between. Looked up from germline, CDR1 is SGHDT and CDR2 is YYEEEE. The CDR3 DNA reads TGTGCCAGCAGCCTGTGGGGGGTTCAGCCCCAGCATTTT. Its protein product is CASSLWGVQPQHF.